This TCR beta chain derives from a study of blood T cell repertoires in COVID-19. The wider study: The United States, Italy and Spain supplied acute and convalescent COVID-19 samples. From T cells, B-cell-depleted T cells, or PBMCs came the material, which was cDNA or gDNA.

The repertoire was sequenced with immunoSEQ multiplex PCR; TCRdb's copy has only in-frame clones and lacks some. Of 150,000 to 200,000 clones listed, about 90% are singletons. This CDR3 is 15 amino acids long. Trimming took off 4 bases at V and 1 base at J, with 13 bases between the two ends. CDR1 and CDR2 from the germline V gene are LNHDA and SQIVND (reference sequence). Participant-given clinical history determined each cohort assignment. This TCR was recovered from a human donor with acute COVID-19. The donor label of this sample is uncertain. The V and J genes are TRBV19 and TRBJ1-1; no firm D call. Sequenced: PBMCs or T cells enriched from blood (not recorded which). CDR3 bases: TGTGCCAGTAGTAATGGTCGGGTGGAGAACACTGAAGCTTTCTTT. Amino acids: CASSNGRVENTEAFF.